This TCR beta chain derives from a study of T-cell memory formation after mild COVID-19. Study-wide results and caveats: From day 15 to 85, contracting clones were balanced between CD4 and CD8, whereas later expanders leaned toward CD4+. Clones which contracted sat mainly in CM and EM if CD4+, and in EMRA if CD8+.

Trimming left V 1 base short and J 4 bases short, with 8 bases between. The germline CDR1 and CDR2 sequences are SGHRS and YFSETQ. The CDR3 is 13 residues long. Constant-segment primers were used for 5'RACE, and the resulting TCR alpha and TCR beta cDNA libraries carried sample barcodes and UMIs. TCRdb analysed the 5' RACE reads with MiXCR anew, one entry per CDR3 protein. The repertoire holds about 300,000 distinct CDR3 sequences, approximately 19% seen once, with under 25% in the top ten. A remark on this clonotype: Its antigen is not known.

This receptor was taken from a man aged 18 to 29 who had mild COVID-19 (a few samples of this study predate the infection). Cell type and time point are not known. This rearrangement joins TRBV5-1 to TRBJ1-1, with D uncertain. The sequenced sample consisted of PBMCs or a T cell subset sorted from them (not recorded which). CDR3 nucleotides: TGCGCCAGCAGCTTGAGTCTGTCCACTGAAGCTTTCTTT. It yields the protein CASSLSLSTEAFF. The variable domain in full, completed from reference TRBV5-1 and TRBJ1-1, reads KAGVTQTPRYLIKTRGQQVTLSCSPISGHRSVSWYQQTPGQGLQFLFEYFSETQRNKGNFPGRFSGRQFSNSRSEMNVSTLELGDSALYLCASSLSLSTEAFFGQGTRLTVV.